This is a list of T cell receptor beta chains from one sample in a study of T cells in Graves' hyperthyroidism and ophthalmopathy. TCRdb ran MiXCR on the multiplex PCR reads and lists one entry per CDR3 protein. The sample lists around 250,000 distinct CDR3 sequences; about 15% were seen once. The sample comprised blood. These receptors were obtained from a woman aged 40 to 55 with Graves' hyperthyroidism that later progressed to Graves' ophthalmopathy. Each CDR3 is given without its conserved first and last residue. Where a row states a size, it is once, few, many or the class of an expanded clone; other rows omit it.

CDR3aa: ASSSGQGIRETQY
abundance: -
v_gene: TRBV5-1

CDR3aa: ASSLDGTAYEQY
abundance: many
v_gene: TRBV27

CDR3aa: ASSIEAGGYEQY
abundance: many
v_gene: TRBV19

CDR3aa: ASRRSENEKLF
abundance: few
v_gene: TRBV3-1

CDR3aa: ASRDLTSGKAGTGELF
abundance: many
v_gene: TRBV2

CDR3aa: ASSEVSWNTEAF
abundance: few
v_gene: TRBV6-1

CDR3aa: ASSKETGNYGYT
abundance: many
v_gene: TRBV6-1

CDR3aa: ASSATGLAKNIQY
abundance: many
v_gene: TRBV9

CDR3aa: ASRQPNTEAF
abundance: many
v_gene: TRBV7-9

CDR3aa: ASSLWLAGRYEQY
abundance: many
v_gene: TRBV28

CDR3aa: ASSESSRSSYNEQF
abundance: many
v_gene: TRBV10-1

CDR3aa: ATSDRRGGSHNEQF
abundance: many
v_gene: TRBV24-1

CDR3aa: ASREGRGGSNYGYT
abundance: many
v_gene: TRBV11-2

CDR3aa: AISEGESSGNTIY
abundance: many
v_gene: TRBV10-3

CDR3aa: ASSADLGRFWNEQY
abundance: -
v_gene: TRBV5-1

CDR3aa: ASSSIRGGAAVDYGYT
abundance: many
v_gene: TRBV11-2

CDR3aa: ASSGRQGRQETQY
abundance: few
v_gene: TRBV6-1

CDR3aa: AGSLGTTGVIEQY
abundance: -
v_gene: TRBV7-9

CDR3aa: ASSLAPAGAGNEQF
abundance: many
v_gene: TRBV5-1

CDR3aa: ASSLSDGGLTRYEQY
abundance: many
v_gene: TRBV5-1

CDR3aa: ASAKDRGEVGDQPQH
abundance: many
v_gene: TRBV28

CDR3aa: SAASGAYGYEQY
abundance: few
v_gene: TRBV20-1

CDR3aa: ASSTTLAFEQF
abundance: many
v_gene: TRBV28

CDR3aa: ASSGIRAEQY
abundance: many
v_gene: TRBV2

CDR3aa: ASSVRGARQPQH
abundance: many
v_gene: TRBV3-1

CDR3aa: ASSQSLEQTQY
abundance: many
v_gene: TRBV3-1

CDR3aa: ASSPLGGSYNEQF
abundance: many
v_gene: TRBV18

CDR3aa: ASSLLSETQY
abundance: many
v_gene: TRBV11-2

CDR3aa: ASSHSIRRTEAF
abundance: many
v_gene: TRBV12-3/TRBV12-4

CDR3aa: ASSYVLAGAYEQY
abundance: -
v_gene: TRBV6-5

CDR3aa: AWTNYPKFPKNTEAF
abundance: many
v_gene: TRBV30

CDR3aa: SARVFGLVYNEQF
abundance: many
v_gene: TRBV20-1

CDR3aa: ASSFWMGPTGEQF
abundance: few
v_gene: TRBV27

CDR3aa: ASSLGSAEYEQY
abundance: -
v_gene: TRBV12-3/TRBV12-4

CDR3aa: ASSQGLEPDEQY
abundance: -
v_gene: TRBV3-1

CDR3aa: AISRDPGDGYT
abundance: few
v_gene: TRBV10-3

CDR3aa: ASSQKLSSYEQY
abundance: many
v_gene: TRBV4-1

CDR3aa: ATSESTGGETQY
abundance: many
v_gene: TRBV24-1

CDR3aa: ASSIMGWETQY
abundance: -
v_gene: TRBV19

CDR3aa: ASSKGRDTEAF
abundance: many
v_gene: TRBV25-1

CDR3aa: ASSHNSGHNEQF
abundance: many
v_gene: TRBV5-1